A single sample gave rise to the 31 T cell receptor beta chains below, sequenced in a study of blood T cell repertoires in COVID-19. Using immunoSEQ multiplex PCR, the repertoire was profiled, and TCRdb retains in-frame clones only, with some absent. Of about 140,000 clones listed, approximately 80% are singletons. Sequenced input: peripheral blood. All receptors derive from a man aged 65-85 years who had recovered from COVID-19.

This clone was seen a few times. This rearrangement joins TRBV11-2 to TRBJ1-6; D unresolved. The V end lost 5 bases, the J end lost 13 bases, and 6 bases lay between the germline ends. The CDR3 runs to 10 residues. In germline, CDR1 is SGHAT, CDR2 FQNNGV. Written as DNA, the CDR3 is TGTGCCAGCAGCCCCCGGCCCCTCCACTTT. Encoded protein: CASSPRPLHF. The full variable domain, its missing parts supplied by reference TRBV11-2 and TRBJ1-6, is EAGVAQSPRYKIIEKRQSVAFWCNPISGHATLYWYQQILGQGPKLLIQFQNNGVVDDSQLPKDRFSAERLKGVDSTLKIQPAKLEDSAVYLCASSPRPLHFGNGTRLTVT.

The chain uses TRBV11-1 and TRBJ1-5, with 7 bases aligning to TRBD1. The germline gives CDR1 SGHAT, CDR2 FQDESV (reference sequence). With 7 bases clipped from V and 15 bases from J, the junction kept 9 bases outside the gene matches. This CDR3 is 11 amino acids long. This CDR3 reads CASISRTGLHF. For the CDR3, the DNA is TGTGCCAGCATCTCCCGGACAGGACTGCATTTT.

This chain links TRBV5-1 with TRBJ1-1; no reliable D call. The CDR3 extends over 14 amino acids. V was trimmed by 0 bases and J by 0 bases, leaving 6 bases between them. Germline assignment: CDR1 SGHRS and CDR2 YFSETQ. The CDR3 region is CASSLGGMNTEAFF. CDR3 DNA: TGCGCCAGCAGCTTGGGAGGGATGAACACTGAAGCTTTCTTT.

The genes are TRBV30 and TRBJ2-1, with D possibly TRBD2 on 6 matching bases. The germline V gene encodes CDR1 GTSNPN and CDR2 SVGIG (reference sequence). CDR3 size: 11 residues. This chain's CDR3 is CYGSNYNEQFF. CDR3 sequence (DNA): TGTTACGGGAGTAATTACAATGAGCAGTTCTTC.

V is TRBV18 and J is TRBJ1-1; the D is unclear. V gave up 3 bases and J gave up 4 bases, with 6 bases separating them. CDR1 is KGHSH, CDR2 LQKENI, per germline. This CDR3 has 12 amino acids. The CDR3 DNA follows: TGTGCCAGCTCACCCGCGGGCACTGAAGCTTTCTTT. This sequence encodes CASSPAGTEAFF. The whole variable domain, filled in from reference TRBV18 and TRBJ1-1, reads NAGVMQNPRHLVRRRGQEARLRCSPMKGHSHVYWYRQLPEEGLKFMVYLQKENIIDESGMPKERFSAEFPKEGPSILRIQQVVRGDSAAYFCASSPAGTEAFFGQGTRLTVV.

The V gene is TRBV5-4, the J gene TRBJ1-2; TRBD1 matches at 8 bases. This CDR3 contains 14 residues. CDR1 is SGHNT, CDR2 YYREEE, per germline (reference sequence). V lost 3 bases, J lost 5 bases, and 6 bases stayed unmatched. The CDR3 nucleotides read TGTGCCAGCAGCTCAGGGGGCGAAGTGTATGGCTACACCTTC. Translated, it gives CASSSGGEVYGYTF.

V gene TRBV27 combines with J gene TRBJ2-7; TRBD2 aligns across 12 bases. There are 16 residues in the CDR3. Unmatched junction bases numbered 10, after V lost 5 bases and J lost 5 bases. The germline gives CDR1 MNHEY, CDR2 SMNVEV (reference sequence). CDR3 DNA: TGTGCCAGCAGTCCTAGGACGACTAGCGGGAGCGACGAGCAGTACTTC. It yields the protein CASSPRTTSGSDEQYF.

The chain joins TRBV12-5 to TRBJ2-5, with TRBD1 matching 8 bases. Germline V gene sequence: CDR1 LGHNT, CDR2 FRNRAP. The CDR3 runs to 14 residues. V shed 1 base and J 2 bases; nucleotides not matched to a gene: 0. The CDR3 here is CASGLGQGQETQYF. CDR3 nucleotides: TGTGCTAGTGGTTTGGGACAGGGGCAAGAGACCCAGTACTTC.

V and J are TRBV30 and TRBJ1-1; 10 bases agree with TRBD1. CDR3 size: 12 residues. The germline V gene has CDR1 GTSNPN and CDR2 SVGIG (reference sequence). The V and J ends lost 1 base and 12 bases, in that order; junction bases with no gene match: 5. CDR3 residues: CAWSETGGFSFF. The CDR3 nucleotides are TGTGCCTGGAGTGAGACAGGGGGCTTTTCTTTCTTT.

The chain combines TRBV19 with TRBJ2-2, with a weak D call TRBD2 (5 bases). The ends were cut back, 5 bases at V and 2 bases at J, with 18 bases in the middle. Germline V gives CDR1 LNHDA, CDR2 SQIVND (reference sequence). The CDR3 length is 17 residues. The CDR3 reads CASSLSGFGLNTGELFF. The CDR3 bases are TGTGCCAGTAGTTTATCGGGATTTGGTTTAAACACCGGGGAGCTGTTTTTT.

The rearrangement links TRBV7-2 to TRBJ1-4; TRBD1 agrees at 8 bases. The CDR3 runs 15 residues. J gave up 8 bases and V 1 base, and 6 bases lay outside the gene matches. Germline CDR1 SGHTA, CDR2 FQGNSA. CDR3 protein: CASSLGARGHEKLFF. CDR3 nucleotide sequence: TGTGCCAGCAGCTTAGGGGCCAGGGGGCACGAAAAACTGTTTTTT.

The CDR3 reads CASSAGDYFTDTQYF. DNA of the CDR3: TGCGCCAGCAGCGCCGGGGACTATTTCACAGATACGCAGTATTTT. The J gene is TRBJ2-3, the V gene TRBV5-1; TRBD2 matches 7 bases. The J segment lost 2 bases and the V segment lost 4 bases, leaving 7 bases of the junction unmatched. The CDR3 totals 15 residues. Germline V gene data show CDR1 as SGHRS and CDR2 as YFSETQ.

The rearrangement links TRBV7-7 to TRBJ2-1; TRBD2 is a possible D gene (6 bases). Trimming shortened V by 1 base and J by 5 bases, and 12 bases separated the two germline ends. The CDR3 is 15 amino acids. In germline, CDR1 is SSHAT, CDR2 FNYEAQ (reference sequence). The chain's CDR3 is CASSLGGKRDNEQFF. The CDR3 DNA is TGTGCCAGCAGCTTAGGGGGGAAGCGGGACAATGAGCAGTTCTTC.

This clone was seen a single time. The chain couples TRBV6-5 to TRBJ1-1; 8 nucleotides match TRBD1. CDR3 length: 13 amino acids. Germline values: CDR1 MNHEY, CDR2 SVGAGI. V was clipped by 6 bases and J by 7 bases; unmatched bases: 7. CDR3 sequence reads: CASRDRAAIEAFF. The DNA of the CDR3 is TGTGCCAGCAGGGACAGGGCGGCTATTGAAGCTTTCTTT.

CDR3: CASSLVLGDGTLNSPLHF. CDR3 nucleotide sequence: TGCGCCAGCAGCTTGGTTTTAGGAGATGGGACACTTAATTCACCCCTCCACTTT. The gene calls are TRBV5-1 and TRBJ1-6; a possible D gene is TRBD1 (6 bases). CDR1 and CDR2 (germline): SGHRS, YFSETQ. The V gene lost 0 bases and the J gene lost 6 bases, with 19 bases spanning the gap. The CDR3 spans 18 residues.

CDR3 sequence reads: CAISESPYPREQYF. DNA for the CDR3: TGTGCCATCAGTGAGAGTCCCTACCCCCGCGAGCAGTACTTC. This chain uses TRBV10-3 with TRBJ2-7; D is unclear. CDR1 and CDR2 from the germline V gene are ENHRY and SYGVKD. The CDR3 is 14 amino acids. Trimming removed 2 bases at V and 6 bases at J, with 14 bases between.

This chain links TRBV27 with TRBJ2-7; TRBD1 aligns across 9 bases. There are 15 residues in the CDR3. Germline-derived CDR1 and CDR2 are MNHEY and SMNVEV (reference sequence). The V segment lost 4 bases and the J segment 3 bases; nucleotides outside the gene matches: 7. CDR3 sequence: CASSSTGTGNYEQYF. The CDR3 DNA sequence: TGTGCCAGCAGTTCGACCGGGACAGGGAACTACGAGCAGTACTTC.

The chain joins TRBV18 to TRBJ2-7; TRBD2 might be the D (6 bases). Trimming took 5 bases from V and 5 from J, leaving 7 bases between them. The germline V gene encodes CDR1 KGHSH and CDR2 LQKENI. The CDR3 loop spans 11 amino acids. Here the CDR3 DNA reads TGTGCCAGCTCAGGGGGGAACGAGCAGTACTTC. It specifies CASSGGNEQYF.

This clone has ten or more counts. This chain connects TRBV12-3 or TRBV12-4 to TRBJ1-5, with D unresolved. Trimming cost V 1 base and J 5 bases, with 6 bases left between them. The CDR3 extends over 13 amino acids. The CDR3 nucleotides read TGTGCCAGCAGTTTAGGGTTAGATCAGCCCCAGCATTTT. Its protein is CASSLGLDQPQHF.

The rearrangement uses TRBV19 and TRBJ1-1, with 10 bases aligning to TRBD1. The V gene's germline CDR1 is LNHDA and CDR2 SQIVND (reference sequence). The CDR3 loop spans 17 amino acids. Trimming removed 7 bases from V and 3 bases from J; junction bases left unmatched: 14. The CDR3 DNA is TGTGCCAGTACCGCCTTAATCGGACAGGGGGGAGACACTGAAGCTTTCTTT. Amino acid sequence: CASTALIGQGGDTEAFF.

The rearrangement joins TRBV19 to TRBJ1-6, with 10 bases that match TRBD1. J was trimmed by 7 bases and V by 9 bases; bases with no gene match: 6. The CDR3 spans 14 residues. CDR1 LNHDA and CDR2 SQIVND come from the germline V gene (reference sequence). This CDR3 reads CASRRTGGNSPLHF. CDR3 sequence (DNA): TGTGCCAGCAGACGGACAGGGGGAAATTCACCCCTCCACTTT.

The chain recombines TRBV7-9 with TRBJ1-6; the D gene is possibly TRBD1 (5 bases). Trimming removed 4 bases at V and 6 bases at J, with 10 bases between. This CDR3 is built from 14 residues. Germline CDR1 reads SEHNR; CDR2 reads FQNEAQ (reference sequence). As DNA, the CDR3 is TGTGCCAGCAGCTCGACGGACATTAATTCACCCCTCCACTTT. It codes for CASSSTDINSPLHF. Full variable domain (missing parts from reference TRBV7-9 and TRBJ1-6): DTGVSQNPRHKITKRGQNVTFRCDPISEHNRLYWYRQTLGQGPEFLTYFQNEAQLEKSRLLSDRFSAERPKGSFSTLEIQRTEQGDSAMYLCASSSTDINSPLHFGNGTRLTVT.

This chain joins TRBV5-6 and TRBJ2-5; 12 bases align to TRBD2. The CDR3 runs to 13 residues. Trimming at V came to 8 bases and at J to 5 bases, leaving 4 bases not matched to a gene. Germline loops: CDR1 SGHDT, CDR2 YYEEEE. CDR3 sequence reads: CASRLAGVETQYF. The DNA of the CDR3 is TGTGCCAGTCGACTAGCGGGAGTTGAGACCCAGTACTTC. The full variable domain, with the rest looked up from reference TRBV5-6 and TRBJ2-5, is DAGVTQSPTHLIKTRGQQVTLRCSPKSGHDTVSWYQQALGQGPQFIFQYYEEEERQRGNFPDRFSGHQFPNYSSELNVNALLLGDSALYLCASRLAGVETQYFGPGTRLLVL.

The CDR3 reads CASSPDRGSLFF. The CDR3 DNA is TGTGCCAGCAGTCCGGACAGGGGGAGTCTGTTTTTT. The chain employs TRBV2 and TRBJ1-4, with 10 bases matching TRBD1. Germline CDR1 SNHLY, CDR2 FYNNEI. The V and J ends lost 5 bases and 14 bases, in that order; junction bases with no gene match: 5. This CDR3 has 12 amino acids. Using reference TRBV2 and TRBJ1-4 for the parts outside the CDR3, the full variable domain is EPEVTQTPSHQVTQMGQEVILRCVPISNHLYFYWYRQILGQKVEFLVSFYNNEISEKSEIFDDQFSVERPDGSNFTLKIRSTKLEDSAMYFCASSPDRGSLFFGSGTQLSVL.

V gene TRBV7-3 combines with J gene TRBJ2-1, with D tentatively TRBD1 (5 bases). In germline, CDR1 is SGHTA, CDR2 FQGTGA. The ends were cut back, 0 bases at V and 6 bases at J, with 12 bases in the middle. There are 15 residues in the CDR3. CDR3 in amino acids: CASSLTGAPPNEQFF. In DNA, the CDR3 is TGTGCCAGCAGCTTAACAGGGGCCCCTCCCAATGAGCAGTTCTTC.

The chain links TRBV5-4 to TRBJ2-5, with 13 bases fitting TRBD2. The CDR3 length is 16 residues. Trimming cost V 4 bases and J 1 base; bases outside gene matches: 4. Looked up from germline, CDR1 is SGHNT and CDR2 is YYREEE (reference sequence). CDR3 sequence reads: CASSPGLAGVQETQYF. The CDR3 DNA reads TGTGCCAGCAGCCCAGGACTAGCGGGAGTCCAAGAGACCCAGTACTTC.

The chain is built from TRBV27 and TRBJ2-7; 9 nucleotides align to TRBD2. The CDR3 runs 13 residues. V lost 5 bases and J lost 3; bases outside the gene matches: 2. Germline CDR1 reads MNHEY; CDR2 reads SMNVEV (reference sequence). In nucleotides, the CDR3 is TGTGCCAGCAGTAGTAGCGGGAGCTACGAGCAGTACTTC. Encoded protein: CASSSSGSYEQYF.

J is TRBJ1-4 and V is TRBV5-4; possible D gene TRBD1, 5 bases. The CDR3 extends over 14 amino acids. Germline CDR1 SGHNT, CDR2 YYREEE (reference sequence). Trimming stripped 0 bases from V and 8 bases from J, with 11 bases between. CDR3 DNA sequence: TGTGCCAGCAGCTTGGGACAGACCCCAGAAAAACTGTTTTTT. It specifies CASSLGQTPEKLFF.

The chain is built from TRBV4-3 and TRBJ2-7; 16 bases align to TRBD2. The germline gives CDR1 LGHNA, CDR2 YSLEER. The V segment lost 0 bases and the J segment 3 bases; nucleotides outside the gene matches: 14. The CDR3 is 21 residues long. CDR3 protein: CASSQDVPGLAGGPLFYEQYF. The CDR3 bases are TGCGCCAGCAGCCAAGACGTACCGGGACTAGCGGGAGGGCCCCTTTTCTACGAGCAGTACTTC.

The chain employs TRBV5-5 and TRBJ1-5; 8 positions agree with TRBD1. The CDR3 spans 15 residues. CDR1 and CDR2 from the germline V gene are SGHKS and YYEKEE (reference sequence). Losses at the gene ends were 0 bases for V and 6 bases for J; bases not matched to a gene: 5. The CDR3 reads CASSLERQGTQPQHF. CDR3 nucleotides: TGTGCCAGCAGCTTGGAAAGACAGGGGACTCAGCCCCAGCATTTT. Full variable domain (missing parts from reference TRBV5-5 and TRBJ1-5): DAGVTQSPTHLIKTRGQQVTLRCSPISGHKSVSWYQQVLGQGPQFIFQYYEKEERGRGNFPDRFSARQFPNYSSELNVNALLLGDSALYLCASSLERQGTQPQHFGDGTRLSIL.

CDR3 region: CASSEVRLGAPYEQYF. CDR3 in DNA: TGTGCCAGCAGTGAAGTGCGACTGGGGGCCCCCTACGAGCAGTACTTC. The chain has TRBV6-1 and TRBJ2-7; a possible D gene is TRBD1 (6 bases). Trimming pared 1 base from V and 2 bases from J, leaving 15 bases between. Germline values: CDR1 MNHNS, CDR2 SASEGT. The CDR3 has 16 amino acids.